The 19 T cell receptor beta chains listed next were all sequenced from one sample in a study of blood T cell repertoires in COVID-19 (dated by TCRdb to 2018 to 2021). Receptor libraries were prepared by the immunoSEQ multiplex PCR assay. TCRdb provides this immuneACCESS table in a form limited to in-frame rearrangements. Some clones are lacking; in checked studies, under half of them reflect an unresolved V gene, and why the rest are absent is not known. For this sample the table gives a few hundred thousand clones, of which more than 75% were detected only once. The ten largest account for more than 0.95% of the sample. Sequencing input: PBMCs or T cells enriched from blood (not recorded which). Receptors were obtained from a woman under 30 who had recovered from COVID-19.

V is TRBV6-5 and J is TRBJ2-3; D may be TRBD2 (6 bases). The germline V and J ends were trimmed by 4 bases and 2 bases, with 16 bases remaining between them. CDR1 MNHEY and CDR2 SVGAGI come from the germline V gene. CDR3 length: 16 amino acids. CDR3 in amino acids: CASSSARGAVTDTQYF. Written as DNA, the CDR3 is TGTGCCAGCAGTTCAGCCCGCGGGGCGGTCACAGATACGCAGTATTTT.

The sample holds many counts of this clone. The chain combines TRBV11-2 with TRBJ2-2, with 10 bases matching TRBD2. V shed 1 base and J 5 bases; nucleotides not matched to a gene: 7. The germline gives CDR1 SGHAT, CDR2 FQNNGV. The CDR3 extends over 17 amino acids. The CDR3 loop reads CASSLGAGGPSTGELFF. As DNA, the CDR3 is TGTGCCAGCAGCTTAGGAGCGGGGGGGCCGAGTACCGGGGAGCTGTTTTTT.

The rearrangement joins TRBV5-1 to TRBJ2-3; 11 nucleotides align to TRBD1. This CDR3 is 16 amino acids long. Germline-derived CDR1 and CDR2 are SGHRS and YFSETQ. V lost 3 bases, J lost 5 bases, and 8 bases stayed unmatched. CDR3 coding DNA: TGCGCCAGCAGCTCACCGGACAGGGGGCGTGTAGATACGCAGTATTTT. Translation gives CASSSPDRGRVDTQYF.

This clone was detected ten times or more. The chain employs TRBV4-1 and TRBJ1-4; possibly TRBD1 for D (5 bases). The germline V gene has CDR1 MGHRA and CDR2 YSYEKL. Trimming stripped 0 bases from V and 6 bases from J, with 11 bases between. CDR3 length equals 15 residues. The CDR3 DNA follows: TGCGCCAGCAGCCAAGACGCCCAAGGGGATGAAAAACTGTTTTTT. Translating gives CASSQDAQGDEKLFF.

The CDR3 is CASSEFLAGLTDTQYF. The CDR3 bases are TGTGCCAGCAGTGAATTCCTAGCGGGGCTCACAGATACGCAGTATTTT. This chain joins TRBV2 and TRBJ2-3, with 9 bases matching TRBD2. After removal of 2 bases from V and 2 bases from J, the junction contained 5 bases not matched to a gene. Per the germline V gene, CDR1 is SNHLY and CDR2 is FYNNEI. This CDR3 is built from 16 residues.

The CDR3 sequence is CAWSEGRTIYF. The CDR3 nucleotides are TGTGCCTGGAGTGAGGGGCGCACCATATATTTT. The genes are TRBV30 and TRBJ1-3, with D possibly matching TRBD1 (5 bases). The CDR3 covers 11 residues. Per the germline V gene, CDR1 is GTSNPN and CDR2 is SVGIG (reference sequence). V gave up 1 base and J gave up 9 bases, with 7 bases separating them.

The chain couples TRBV3-1 (or the pseudogene TRBV3-2) to TRBJ2-3; 13 bases fit TRBD2. Germline values: CDR1 LGHDT, CDR2 YNNKEL (reference sequence). V lost 4 bases to trimming and J lost 0 bases; unmatched junction nucleotides: 7. The CDR3 extends over 18 amino acids. The DNA of the CDR3 is TGTGCCAGCAGCCTGACTAGCGGGGGGCCCAGAAGCACAGATACGCAGTATTTT. Translating it yields CASSLTSGGPRSTDTQYF.

This chain connects TRBV28 to TRBJ1-5; TRBD1 matches 9 bases. V shed 6 bases, J shed 5 bases, and the junction held 8 bases outside the gene matches. Germline CDR1 is MDHEN and CDR2 is SYDVKM. This CDR3 is built from 15 residues. The CDR3 bases are TGTGCCAGCAGCCCGAGGGACAGGGAGCATCAGCCCCAGCATTTT. It specifies CASSPRDREHQPQHF.

The chain links TRBV4-2 to TRBJ2-3, with TRBD1 identical over 8 bases. The CDR3 length is 14 residues. CDR1 and CDR2 (germline): LGHNA, YNFKEQ. Losses at the gene ends were 4 bases for V and 2 bases for J; bases not matched to a gene: 2. CDR3 loop: CASSRQGATDTQYF. CDR3 nucleotides: TGTGCCAGCAGCCGGCAGGGGGCCACAGATACGCAGTATTTT.

V gene TRBV15 combines with J gene TRBJ2-1; D might be TRBD2 (6 bases). This CDR3 spans 13 amino acids. The germline V gene encodes CDR1 LNHNV and CDR2 YYDKDF (reference sequence). The V gene lost 3 bases and the J gene lost 9 bases, with 12 bases spanning the gap. The CDR3 DNA is TGTGCCACCAGCAGGATCGGGGGTACTGAGCAGTTCTTC. The encoded protein is CATSRIGGTEQFF.

The chain is built from TRBV10-3 and TRBJ2-7; tentatively, D is TRBD1 (6 bases). This CDR3 is built from 15 residues. Germline CDR1 is ENHRY and CDR2 is SYGVKD. Trimming removed 2 bases at V and 2 bases at J, with 13 bases between. DNA for the CDR3: TGTGCCATCAGTGAGACAGGGATTTTAACCTACGAGCAGTACTTC. This gives the protein CAISETGILTYEQYF.

This clone has more than one count but fewer than ten. The chain recombines TRBV5-1 with TRBJ1-1, with 11 bases identical to TRBD1. The CDR3 has 16 residues. The germline gives CDR1 SGHRS, CDR2 YFSETQ. V trimming: 2 bases; J trimming: 2 bases; junction bases outside the gene matches: 5. Here the CDR3 DNA reads TGCGCCAGCAGCTTTGGGACAGGGGGTTCAAACACTGAAGCTTTCTTT. It translates to CASSFGTGGSNTEAFF.

The chain links TRBV4-1 to TRBJ1-3; 8 bases line up with TRBD1. The CDR3 loop spans 15 amino acids. Germline V CDR1 and CDR2: MGHRA, YSYEKL. J was trimmed by 3 bases and V by 2 bases; bases with no gene match: 3. The CDR3 protein is CASSQWTGLGNTIYF. CDR3 coding DNA: TGCGCCAGCAGCCAATGGACAGGGCTTGGAAACACCATATATTTT.

The J gene is TRBJ2-1, the V gene TRBV5-1; 12 bases align to TRBD2. Germline trimming cut 6 bases from V and 4 bases from J; bases unmatched to any gene: 14. Germline values: CDR1 SGHRS, CDR2 YFSETQ. The CDR3 is 18 residues long. CDR3 sequence reads: CASTQLAGGPEAYNEQFF. The CDR3 region has the DNA TGCGCCAGCACGCAACTAGCGGGGGGCCCCGAGGCTTACAATGAGCAGTTCTTC.

The gene calls are TRBV30 and TRBJ2-7; 7 bases are a match to TRBD1. Germline V lookup: CDR1 GTSNPN, CDR2 SVGIG (reference sequence). This CDR3 has 13 residues. V lost 2 bases, J lost 2 bases, and 3 bases stayed unmatched. The CDR3 nucleotides read TGTGCCTGGAGTATCCAGGGGGCCTACGAGCAGTACTTC. This sequence encodes CAWSIQGAYEQYF.

This clone has only one observation. Here the CDR3 DNA reads TGCGCCAGCAGCCAAGAAACGCAGGGTTATGGTGGCTACACCTTC. This translates into CASSQETQGYGGYTF. This rearrangement joins TRBV4-1 to TRBJ1-2, with D tentatively TRBD1 (5 bases). This CDR3 is 15 amino acids long. Germline V gene sequence: CDR1 MGHRA, CDR2 YSYEKL. V lost 0 bases to trimming and J lost 7 bases, with 15 bases between them.

V gene TRBV4-1 combines with J gene TRBJ1-1; 7 bases agree with TRBD1. The CDR3 has 16 amino acids. V shed 4 bases, J shed 2 bases, and the junction held 10 bases outside the gene matches. CDR1 is MGHRA, CDR2 YSYEKL, per germline. The CDR3 here is CASSRPPGTDNTEAFF. The DNA for the CDR3 is TGCGCCAGCAGCCGACCTCCCGGGACAGATAACACTGAAGCTTTCTTT.

The V gene is TRBV25-1, the J gene TRBJ1-4; tentatively, D is TRBD1 (6 bases). Germline V gene data show CDR1 as MGHDK and CDR2 as SYGVNS. The germline V and J ends were trimmed by 0 bases and 8 bases, with 13 bases remaining between them. The CDR3 is 15 residues long. The CDR3 loop reads CASSEYRGFQEKLFF. DNA for the CDR3: TGTGCCAGCAGTGAATACAGGGGATTTCAAGAAAAACTGTTTTTT.

This rearrangement joins TRBV28 to TRBJ2-2; 9 bases fit TRBD1. V lost 6 bases and J lost 4; bases outside the gene matches: 6. The CDR3 has 15 amino acids. Germline V lookup: CDR1 MDHEN, CDR2 SYDVKM. CDR3 residues: CASRWGTGSTGELFF. For the CDR3, the DNA is TGTGCCAGCAGATGGGGGACAGGGTCCACCGGGGAGCTGTTTTTT.